This entry describes one TCR beta chain. Its cognate antigen is unknown. This CDR3 has 16 amino acids. V lost 0 bases and J lost 7; bases outside the gene matches: 10. Germline-derived CDR1 and CDR2 are GTSNPN and SVGIG (reference sequence). Blood DNA came from all available leukocytes, not a fixed cell number. This entry belongs to a study of human thymus T cells. Clones were read by immunoSEQ multiplex PCR, and TCRdb kept only the in-frame ones, dropping some. This repertoire shows more than 50,000 clones, approximately 95% found once; its top ten account for under 7%. General study results and limits: Thymic and blood repertoires seemed to favor certain V and J genes.

The receptor was derived from a boy less than two years old with a congenital heart defect but otherwise immunologically healthy. The sequencing input was blood. The rearrangement uses TRBV30 and TRBJ2-1, with 9 bases matching TRBD2. CDR3 sequence reads: CAWSVSPSGTYNEQFF. CDR3 DNA sequence: TGTGCCTGGAGTGTTTCTCCTAGCGGGACTTATAATGAGCAGTTCTTC.